A selection of T cell receptor beta chains follows, all from one sample in a study of shared clonotypes between healthy human individuals. Produced via immunoSEQ multiplex PCR; TCRdb's table is partial and in-frame only. Of roughly 2.6 million clones detected, roughly 92% appear once; the ten largest clones hold over 0.12%. Input material: naive CD4+ T cells sorted from blood. The receptors derive from a man between 18 and 35 years old in good health. CDR3s include the opening cysteine and the closing phenylalanine or tryptophan. The D gene is left open where the match is weak. The size entry is marked missing in some rows and otherwise reads once, few, many or a size class.

TRBJ1-5 TRBV5-5 . . CASSLLEGNQPQHF TGTGCCAGCAGCTTGTTGGAGGGAAATCAGCCCCAGCATTTT
TRBJ1-5 TRBV5-5 . . CASSSVVNQPQHF TGTGCCAGCTCTTCCGTGGTCAATCAGCCCCAGCATTTT
TRBJ1-1 TRBV5-4 . . CASSSAGHPLNTEAFF TGTGCCAGCAGCTCCGCAGGGCACCCCTTGAACACTGAAGCTTTCTTT
TRBJ2-1 TRBV11-3 . . CASSPGLGEQFF TGTGCCAGCAGCCCAGGCCTCGGTGAGCAGTTCTTC
TRBJ1-3 TRBV19 . . CASSSDSSGNTIYF TGTGCCAGTAGTTCGGACAGCTCTGGAAACACCATATATTTT
TRBJ2-7 TRBV6-1 TRBD2 . CASSVLAGAPYEQYF TGTGCCAGCAGTGTGCTAGCGGGGGCTCCGTACGAGCAGTACTTC
TRBJ1-5 TRBV28 . . CASSLYRASNQPQHF TGTGCCAGCAGTTTGTACAGGGCAAGCAATCAGCCCCAGCATTTT
TRBJ2-2 TRBV10-2 . once CASIGRNTGELFF TGCGCCAGCATTGGCAGGAACACCGGGGAGCTGTTTTTT
TRBJ2-2 TRBV6-6 . once CASSGRDYTGELFF TGTGCCAGCAGTGGGCGGGACTACACCGGGGAGCTGTTTTTT
TRBJ2-1 TRBV4-3 . once CASSRGWDEGYNEQFF TGCGCCAGCAGCCGAGGGTGGGACGAAGGCTACAATGAGCAGTTCTTC
TRBJ2-7 TRBV10-3 . . CAIRENYEQYF TGTGCCATCAGGGAAAACTACGAGCAGTACTTC
TRBJ1-4 TRBV5-1 TRBD1 . CASRSSGGLNEKLFF TGCGCCAGCAGGAGTTCAGGGGGCCTTAATGAAAAACTGTTTTTT
TRBJ2-5 TRBV9 . . CASSVGEKETQYF TGTGCCAGCAGCGTTGGGGAGAAAGAGACCCAGTACTTC
TRBJ1-1 TRBV5-4 . . CASSLAGSPYTEAFF TGTGCCAGCAGCTTGGCAGGTTCCCCGTACACTGAAGCTTTCTTT
TRBJ1-4 TRBV19 . once CASGPGGAGEKLFF TGTGCCAGTGGCCCGGGAGGGGCTGGGGAAAAACTGTTTTTT
TRBJ1-3 TRBV5-1 . . CASSLEGGTGNTIYF TGCGCCAGCAGCTTGGAGGGCGGCACTGGAAACACCATATATTTT
TRBJ2-5 TRBV5-4 TRBD2 once CASSFTSGQETQYF TGTGCCAGCAGCTTTACTAGCGGCCAAGAGACCCAGTACTTC
TRBJ1-5 TRBV10-1 . . CASSEYRDQPQHF TGCGCCAGCAGTGAATACAGGGATCAGCCCCAGCATTTT
TRBJ1-5 TRBV6-6 . . CASFTHRGRNQPQHF TGTGCCAGCTTTACGCATAGGGGCCGGAATCAGCCCCAGCATTTT
TRBJ1-6 TRBV19 . . CASTGGSYNSPLHF TGTGCCAGCACCGGGGGCTCCTATAATTCACCCCTCCACTTT
TRBJ2-5 TRBV4-1 . . CASSQFPGEDGETQYF TGCGCCAGCAGCCAATTCCCAGGGGAGGATGGAGAGACCCAGTACTTC
TRBJ2-7 TRBV2 TRBD1 . CASSGQGRLGEQYF TGTGCCAGCAGCGGACAGGGCAGACTAGGGGAGCAGTACTTC
TRBJ1-1 TRBV30 . few CAWSEWEPEAFF TGTGCCTGGAGTGAGTGGGAACCTGAAGCTTTCTTT
TRBJ1-2 TRBV5-4 . . CASSLRQGAPINYGYTF TGTGCCAGCAGCTTGAGGCAGGGCGCCCCCATTAACTATGGCTACACCTTC
TRBJ2-5 TRBV9 TRBD2 . CASSVVASGQETQYF TGTGCCAGCAGCGTAGTGGCTAGCGGGCAAGAGACCCAGTACTTC
TRBJ2-2 TRBV6-1 . . CASSDFGVAGELFF TGTGCCAGCAGTGATTTTGGGGTTGCCGGGGAGCTGTTTTTT
TRBJ1-4 TRBV4-3 TRBD1 . CASSQEIGTGGVNEKLFF TGCGCCAGCAGCCAAGAAATTGGGACAGGGGGCGTTAATGAAAAACTGTTTTTT
TRBJ1-2 TRBV15 . . CATSSVQGKAGYGYTF TGTGCCACCAGCAGTGTCCAGGGGAAGGCGGGGTATGGCTACACCTTC
TRBJ2-7 TRBV5-5 TRBD1 . CASSLVKSKLGQGDEQYF TGTGCCAGCAGCTTGGTAAAATCGAAGCTGGGACAGGGTGACGAGCAGTACTTC
TRBJ1-2 TRBV19 . . CASSIDRRGPGYGYTF TGTGCCAGTAGTATAGATAGGAGAGGGCCGGGCTATGGCTACACCTTC
TRBJ1-5 TRBV5-1 . few CASSLEGDSNQPQHF TGCGCCAGCAGCTTGGAGGGTGATAGCAATCAGCCCCAGCATTTT